Below are 20 T cell receptor beta chains sequenced from a single sample in a study of T cells in Graves' hyperthyroidism and ophthalmopathy (dated by TCRdb to the late 2010s). Library preparation was by multiplex PCR. The sequencer was an Illumina HiSeq 2000. TCR beta CDR3 regions were amplified from RNA transcripts. The TCR CDR3 was subjected to a first round of RT-PCR using the HTBI primer set and the Qiagen OneStep RT-PCR kit. Starting from the raw public reads, TCRdb applied fastp trimming at Q25, assembled clones with MiXCR and retained in-frame beta chains. Identical CDR3 protein sequences are pooled into one entry, listed with their most common genes and DNA. A total of around 560,000 distinct CDR3 sequences appear in this sample, roughly a sixth of them only once. The ten largest clones take up around a sixth of the sample. Sequenced input: blood. Every receptor here comes from a young woman with Graves' hyperthyroidism.

This chain uses TRBV5-1 with TRBJ2-1, with TRBD2 matching over 8 bases. V dropped 3 bases and J dropped 10; count of bases not matched to a gene: 12. This CDR3 has 15 amino acids. Germline V lookup: CDR1 SGHRS, CDR2 YFSETQ. CDR3 region: CASSWSGSSLGEQFF. The CDR3 DNA is TGCGCCAGCAGCTGGAGCGGGAGCTCCCTGGGCGAGCAGTTCTTC.

The V gene is TRBV14, the J gene TRBJ2-7; D remains ambiguous. Germline V gene data show CDR1 as SGHDN and CDR2 as FVKESK. Between the trimmed V and J ends, which lost 0 bases and 4 bases, there was a span of 7 bases. The CDR3 covers 13 residues. In nucleotides, the CDR3 is TGTGCCAGCAGCCAAGAGCAAGAGTACGAGCAGTACTTC. Its translation is CASSQEQEYEQYF.

This clonotype was detected many times. The rearrangement uses TRBV7-9 and TRBJ2-2, with D unresolved. Looked up from germline, CDR1 is SEHNR and CDR2 is FQNEAQ (reference sequence). Deletions cut 8 bases from V and 4 bases from J, with 14 bases between. The CDR3 is 14 residues long. In DNA form, the CDR3 reads TGTGCCAGCGCATCGTGGCAGTTCACCGGGGAGCTGTTTTTT. The encoded protein is CASASWQFTGELFF.

This clonotype was detected a few times. The chain couples TRBV12-3 or TRBV12-4 to TRBJ2-5, with TRBD2 as a possible D gene (6 bases). Trimming stripped 6 bases from V and 5 bases from J, with 16 bases between. This CDR3 is built from 14 residues. CDR3 amino acids: CASRAGRGMETQYF. The CDR3 DNA follows: TGTGCCAGCAGGGCGGGACGGGGTATGGAGACCCAGTACTTC.

In its sample, this clonotype was seen many times. The chain carries TRBV12-3 or TRBV12-4 and TRBJ2-3; 9 nucleotides align to TRBD1. With V trimmed by 5 bases and J by 4 bases, 10 bases remained unmatched. The CDR3 extends over 16 amino acids. Here the CDR3 reads CASSPRTGEGSDTQYF. In DNA form, the CDR3 reads TGTGCCAGCAGTCCCCGGACAGGGGAGGGATCAGATACGCAGTATTTT.

This clonotype was seen a few times. The chain joins TRBV6-2 or TRBV6-3 to TRBJ2-1, with 7 bases aligning to TRBD2. Per germline, CDR1 MNHEY and CDR2 SVGEGT. J was trimmed by 0 bases and V by 7 bases; bases with no gene match: 6. This CDR3 is 15 amino acids long. The CDR3 spells CASTHVAGSYNEQFF. The CDR3 DNA is TGTGCCAGCACCCACGTAGCGGGCTCCTACAATGAGCAGTTCTTC.

This clonotype was recorded at least ten times. V usage is TRBV7-8 and J usage is TRBJ1-4; possibly TRBD1 for D (6 bases). The CDR3 loop spans 15 amino acids. CDR1 and CDR2 from the germline V gene are SGHVS and FQNEAQ. The ends were cut back, 1 base at V and 0 bases at J, with 6 bases in the middle. CDR3 sequence reads: CASSLGTATNEKLFF. CDR3 nucleotide sequence: TGTGCCAGCAGCTTAGGGACAGCAACTAATGAAAAACTGTTTTTT.

Here the CDR3 reads CASSEFPGEQFF. The CDR3 coding sequence is TGTGCCAGCAGTGAATTCCCTGGTGAGCAGTTCTTC. The chain employs TRBV2 and TRBJ2-1; the D is unclear. Trimming removed 2 bases from V and 9 bases from J, with 8 bases in between. The germline gives CDR1 SNHLY, CDR2 FYNNEI. The CDR3 extends over 12 amino acids.

This rearrangement joins TRBV29-1 to TRBJ2-1; no firm D call. Germline V gives CDR1 SQVTM, CDR2 ANQGSEA. The CDR3 is 11 residues long. V was clipped by 7 bases and J by 10 bases, with 14 bases between them. CDR3 nucleotides: TGCAGCGCAGAATCGTTCATGGAGCAGTTCTTC. Its translation: CSAESFMEQFF.

On this clonotype: It may be a read error: a sequence one base away is much more abundant. This rearrangement joins TRBV7-9 to TRBJ2-7; D remains unclear. This CDR3 has 14 residues. Germline lookup yields CDR1 SEHNR and CDR2 FQNEAQ (reference sequence). CDR3 sequence reads: CASSLEVGSYEQNF. The CDR3 DNA reads TGTGCCAGCAGCTTAGAGGTCGGGTCCTACGAGCAGAACTTC.

In this sample, this clonotype turned up many times. V is TRBV7-9 and J is TRBJ2-3, with TRBD2 identical over 9 bases. Trimming removed 1 base from V and 3 bases from J; junction bases left unmatched: 5. The CDR3 is 16 amino acids. Germline loops: CDR1 SEHNR, CDR2 FQNEAQ (reference sequence). CDR3 sequence (DNA): TGTGCCAGCAGCTTAGACCCTAGCGGGGTGACAGATACGCAGTATTTT. Its translation: CASSLDPSGVTDTQYF.

This clonotype was observed a handful of times. The V call is TRBV12-3 or TRBV12-4, the J call TRBJ2-5, with D tentatively TRBD1 or TRBD2 (5 bases each). The V end was cut by 5 bases, the J end by 4 bases, with 14 bases between. CDR3 length: 14 residues. DNA of the CDR3: TGTGCCAGCAGTCCGAGGGTAGGGGTAGAGACCCAGTACTTC. Encoded protein: CASSPRVGVETQYF.

There are a few counts of this clonotype. The genes are TRBV4-1 and TRBJ1-2; D gene ambiguous. Germline V gene sequence: CDR1 MGHRA, CDR2 YSYEKL. Trimming removed 6 bases at V and 2 bases at J, with 19 bases between. The CDR3 spans 16 residues. CDR3 sequence: CASRQPYWTANYGYTF. The CDR3 coding sequence is TGCGCCAGCAGGCAACCGTATTGGACGGCCAACTATGGCTACACCTTC.

This clonotype was found a few times. The chain recombines TRBV5-1 with TRBJ1-2; 7 bases map to TRBD1. Losses at the gene ends were 5 bases for V and 6 bases for J; bases not matched to a gene: 10. Germline CDR1 is SGHRS and CDR2 is YFSETQ. This CDR3 comprises 14 residues. The CDR3 reads CASRNTGAPDGYTF. CDR3 in DNA: TGCGCCAGCAGAAATACAGGGGCCCCCGATGGCTACACCTTC. The whole variable domain, filled in from reference TRBV5-1 and TRBJ1-2, reads KAGVTQTPRYLIKTRGQQVTLSCSPISGHRSVSWYQQTPGQGLQFLFEYFSETQRNKGNFPGRFSGRQFSNSRSEMNVSTLELGDSALYLCASRNTGAPDGYTFGSGTRLTVV.

The sample holds many counts of this clonotype. The rearrangement joins TRBV19 to TRBJ1-2, with 8 bases lining up with TRBD1. CDR3 length: 14 residues. V shed 9 bases and J 4 bases; nucleotides not matched to a gene: 10. The germline gives CDR1 LNHDA, CDR2 SQIVND (reference sequence). The CDR3: CASSPGGAFYGYTF. The CDR3 bases are TGTGCCAGCTCCCCAGGGGGCGCCTTCTATGGCTACACCTTC.

This clonotype was found a few times. This chain connects TRBV5-1 to TRBJ1-6; a weak D match, TRBD1 (5 bases). CDR1 and CDR2 (germline): SGHRS, YFSETQ. V lost 0 bases, J lost 7 bases, and 8 bases lay in between. CDR3 length: 14 residues. DNA of the CDR3: TGCGCCAGCAGCTTGGAACAGGCAAATTCACCCCTCCACTTT. Its protein is CASSLEQANSPLHF.

This clonotype was seen more than once but under ten times. Just one base apart from a much larger clone, this may be a read error. V is TRBV2 and J is TRBJ2-2; 12 bases align to TRBD2. The CDR3 runs 14 residues. The germline V gene encodes CDR1 SNHLY and CDR2 FYNNEI. The CDR3 spells CASGLAGFTGELFF. Here the CDR3 DNA reads TGCGCCAGCGGACTAGCGGGATTCACCGGGGAGCTGTTTTTT.

This clonotype was counted between two and nine times. The genes are TRBV6-2 or TRBV6-3 and TRBJ1-5; possible D gene TRBD1, 5 bases. The CDR3 extends over 15 amino acids. V was cut by 5 bases and J by 2 bases, with 13 bases left in between. Germline V gene sequence: CDR1 MNHEY, CDR2 SVGEGT. The CDR3: CASSPQGVGNQPQHF. CDR3 DNA sequence: TGTGCCAGCAGTCCTCAGGGAGTTGGCAATCAGCCCCAGCATTTT.

In this sample, this clonotype turned up a few times. Written as DNA, the CDR3 is TGTGCCAGCTCACCCCGATCCTACACTGAAGCTTTCTTT. Translating it yields CASSPRSYTEAFF. The chain employs TRBV18 and TRBJ1-1; D is ambiguous. The V end lost 3 bases, the J end lost 3 bases, and 8 bases lay between the germline ends. Per germline, CDR1 KGHSH and CDR2 LQKENI. This CDR3 is 13 amino acids long. Drawing the rest from reference TRBV18 and TRBJ1-1, the complete variable domain is NAGVMQNPRHLVRRRGQEARLRCSPMKGHSHVYWYRQLPEEGLKFMVYLQKENIIDESGMPKERFSAEFPKEGPSILRIQQVVRGDSAAYFCASSPRSYTEAFFGQGTRLTVV.

This clonotype was found many times. The genes are TRBV6-1 and TRBJ2-4; D may match TRBD1 or TRBD2 (5 bases each). CDR1 and CDR2 (germline): MNHNS, SASEGT. V was clipped by 6 bases and J by 0 bases, with 12 bases between them. The CDR3 totals 15 residues. Written as DNA, the CDR3 is TGTGCCAGCAGGGATTGGGACCTAGCCAAAAACATTCAGTACTTC. It is translated as CASRDWDLAKNIQYF.